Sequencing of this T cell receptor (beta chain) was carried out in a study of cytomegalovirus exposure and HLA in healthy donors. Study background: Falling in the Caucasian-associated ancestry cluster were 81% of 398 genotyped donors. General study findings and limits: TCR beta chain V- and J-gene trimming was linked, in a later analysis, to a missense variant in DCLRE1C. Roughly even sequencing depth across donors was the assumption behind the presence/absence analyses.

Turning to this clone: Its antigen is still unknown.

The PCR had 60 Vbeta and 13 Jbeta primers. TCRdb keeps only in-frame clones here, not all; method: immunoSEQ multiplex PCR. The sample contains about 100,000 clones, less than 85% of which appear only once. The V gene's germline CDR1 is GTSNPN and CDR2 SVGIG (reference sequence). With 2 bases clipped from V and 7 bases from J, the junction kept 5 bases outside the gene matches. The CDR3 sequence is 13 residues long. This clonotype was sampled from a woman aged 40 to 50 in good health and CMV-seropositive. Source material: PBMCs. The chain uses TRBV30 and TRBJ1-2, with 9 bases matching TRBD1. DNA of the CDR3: TGTGCCTGGAGTACCGGGACAGGGTTTGGCTACACCTTC. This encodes CAWSTGTGFGYTF.